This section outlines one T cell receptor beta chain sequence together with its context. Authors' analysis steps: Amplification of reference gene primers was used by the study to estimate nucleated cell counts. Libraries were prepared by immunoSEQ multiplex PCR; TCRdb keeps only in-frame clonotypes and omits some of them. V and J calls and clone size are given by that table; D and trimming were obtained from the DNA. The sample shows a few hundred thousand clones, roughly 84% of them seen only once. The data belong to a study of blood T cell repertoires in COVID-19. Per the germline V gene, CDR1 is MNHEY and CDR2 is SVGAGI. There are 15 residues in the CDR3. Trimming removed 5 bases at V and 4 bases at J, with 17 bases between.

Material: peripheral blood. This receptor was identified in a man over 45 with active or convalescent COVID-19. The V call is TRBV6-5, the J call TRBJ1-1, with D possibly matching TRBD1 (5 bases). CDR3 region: CASSPRGGTVTEAFF. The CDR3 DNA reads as TGTGCCAGCAGTCCCCGGGGGGGTACGGTCACTGAAGCTTTCTTT.